This TCR beta chain was sequenced in a study of CD8 T cells in ankylosing spondylitis. General study results and limits: A TCR beta motif made of fewer than ten highly homologous variants seemed typical of ankylosing spondylitis blood. As reported, disease-linked clones showed significant enrichment in matched ankylosing spondylitis synovial fluid.

One entry per CDR3 protein results from TCRdb running MiXCR on the 5' RACE reads. This sample yields a few hundred thousand distinct CDR3 sequences, of which around 10% are seen a single time; about 10% belongs to the top ten. Germline V lookup: CDR1 SGHKS, CDR2 YYEKEE (reference sequence). V lost 1 base and J lost 8, with 19 bases in between. This CDR3 spans 16 amino acids. This clonotype was observed a handful of times. Antigen: not known. The chain has TRBV5-5 and TRBJ1-5; D might be TRBD1 (5 bases). Specimen: blood, either unsorted or a sorted T cell fraction (not recorded which). This sequence was found in a female donor with ankylosing spondylitis or in good health (not recorded which). The CDR3 loop is CASSLRWGREREPQHF. CDR3 in DNA: TGTGCCAGCAGCTTGAGGTGGGGCAGGGAAAGGGAGCCCCAGCATTTT.